This is a list of T cell receptor beta chains from one sample in a study of T cells in Graves' hyperthyroidism and ophthalmopathy. In TCRdb, the multiplex PCR reads were re-called with MiXCR into one record per CDR3 protein. There are about half a million distinct CDR3 sequences in the sample; roughly 24% occur only once, and roughly 12% lies in the top ten. Specimen: blood. Every receptor here comes from a woman in her twenties or thirties with Graves' ophthalmopathy. The CDR3 runs from the conserved cysteine through the conserved F or W. D genes are given only for firm matches. Not all rows give a size; the values are once, few, many and, for expanded clones, a class.

j_call	clone_size	v_call	d_call	cdr3_nt	cdr3_aa
TRBJ1-2	many	TRBV6-5	NA	TGTGCCAGCAGTTACCAGGGATACGGCTACACCTTC	CASSYQGYGYTF
TRBJ2-7	once	TRBV12-3/TRBV12-4	TRBD1	TGTGCCAGCAGCTGGGCCGGGACAGGGATCTACGAGCAGTACTTC	CASSWAGTGIYEQYF
TRBJ2-7	many	TRBV6-5	TRBD2	TGTGCCAGCAGCCCATTAGCGGGGGGCCACGAGCAGTACTTC	CASSPLAGGHEQYF
TRBJ2-4	NA	TRBV6-5	NA	TGTGCCAGCAGTTATTCCCTAGGGGGGGGAAACATTCAGTACTTC	CASSYSLGGGNIQYF
TRBJ1-1	many	TRBV12-3/TRBV12-4	NA	TGTGCCGGCAGAGGAAACACTGAAGCTTTCTTT	CAGRGNTEAFF
TRBJ2-7	many	TRBV4-1	NA	TGCGCCAGCAGCCAAGACAGGGCCTACGAGCAGTACTTC	CASSQDRAYEQYF
TRBJ2-3	many	TRBV5-1	NA	TGCGCCAGCAGCTTGCTCTCCACAGATACGCAGTATTTT	CASSLLSTDTQYF
TRBJ1-1	NA	TRBV12-3/TRBV12-4	NA	TGTGCCAGCACAAATCTGGGGGGTGGGACTGAAGCTTTCTTT	CASTNLGGGTEAFF
TRBJ1-1	many	TRBV6-2/TRBV6-3	TRBD1	TGTGCCAGCAGTTATCCCCGACAGGGAACCACTGAAGCTTTCTTT	CASSYPRQGTTEAFF
TRBJ2-6	many	TRBV27	NA	TGTGCCAGCAGTTTATCAGGGGCTGGGGCCAACGTCCTGACTTTC	CASSLSGAGANVLTF
TRBJ2-7	many	TRBV28	TRBD1	TGTGCCAGCAGTCCGGGGACAGTGAAAAGTAAGCAGTACTTC	CASSPGTVKSKQYF
TRBJ2-7	many	TRBV19	NA	TGTGCCAGTAGTCTGACAGGAGAAACATACGAGCAGTACTTC	CASSLTGETYEQYF
TRBJ2-3	few	TRBV11-2	TRBD2	TGTGCCAGCAGCTTAGGACTAGCGGGGGCGGGAGATACGCAGTATTTT	CASSLGLAGAGDTQYF
TRBJ1-3	few	TRBV30	TRBD1	TGTGCCTGGAGAACAGGGGGCGCAAACACCATATATTTT	CAWRTGGANTIYF
TRBJ1-2	NA	TRBV30	NA	TGTGCCTGGAGTGTCGGGGGGCGTAGTGGCTACACCTTC	CAWSVGGRSGYTF
TRBJ1-2	NA	TRBV11-2	NA	TGTGCCAGCAGCTTATTCCCTTTTAGTTCGAACTATGGCTACACCTTC	CASSLFPFSSNYGYTF
TRBJ2-5	NA	TRBV6-1	NA	TGTGCCAGCAGATGGCGGGGCGGAGAGACCCAGTACTTC	CASRWRGGETQYF
TRBJ1-1	many	TRBV2	NA	TGTGCCAGCAATATCAGGGGTGTAAGCACTGAAGCTTTCTTT	CASNIRGVSTEAFF
TRBJ1-3	many	TRBV7-2	NA	TGTGCCAGCAGCCCCGACCTATTAAGCTCTGGAAACACCATATATTTT	CASSPDLLSSGNTIYF
TRBJ1-2	NA	TRBV11-1	NA	TGTGCCAGCAGCTTAGAGGCGTCGGAGGCCAACTATGGCTACACCTTC	CASSLEASEANYGYTF
TRBJ1-1	many	TRBV6-1	TRBD1	TGTGCCAGCAGTACGGAACAGGGGGTTGAGACTGAAGCTTTCTTT	CASSTEQGVETEAFF
TRBJ2-5	NA	TRBV19	NA	TGTGCCAGTAGTGGGGCAGGGGTGGGGGAGACCCAGTACTTC	CASSGAGVGETQYF
TRBJ2-4	many	TRBV6-2/TRBV6-3	NA	TGTGCCAGCAGCCACTCCATGGACAGAGCCAAAAACATTCAGTACTTC	CASSHSMDRAKNIQYF
TRBJ1-6	few	TRBV11-3	NA	TGTGCCAGCAGCTTAGCTGACGGAGGGCATTCACCCCTCCACTTT	CASSLADGGHSPLHF
TRBJ2-3	many	TRBV11-2	TRBD2	TGTGCCAGCAGTCCCACTAGCGGGGGTGGAGCAGATACGCAGTATTTT	CASSPTSGGGADTQYF
TRBJ2-5	many	TRBV18	NA	TGTGCCAGCTCCCCGGGCGCCACTGAAGAGACCCAGTACTTC	CASSPGATEETQYF